The clone carrying this T cell receptor (beta chain) was seen more than once but under ten times. Its specificity is unknown. This sample is part of a study of vaccination and CD4 T cells after COVID-19. Across the whole study: Stimuli were overlapping spike peptide pools of SARS-CoV-2 and three common cold coronaviruses (HCoV-NL63, HCoV-OC43, HCoV-229E). Cultures serving as controls received a peptide pool (CEFX or HIV-1 Nef) or no peptide. Study conclusions and caveats: A median approximately 86% of convalescent patients' SARS-CoV-2-reactive clones emerged only after vaccination. A comparatively limited set of convalescent patients was examined, with no early post-infection timepoints.

Treatment indicated: approximately 10-day PBMC culture with coronavirus spike peptide pools or control peptides (ViraFEST assay). Sequence data for DNA of cultured CD4+ T cells were generated by the Oncomine TCR Beta short-read assay. Via MiXCR, TCRdb re-called the PCR reads, giving one row per CDR3 protein. The table records 8,500 to 9,500 distinct CDR3 sequences, 65% to 80% of them present only once. The CDR3 has 15 residues. CDR1 SGHTA and CDR2 FQGNSA come from the germline V gene. The ends lost 5 bases at V and 6 bases at J; junction bases unmatched: 5. The sequencing sample was made of CD4+ T cells from blood, cultured in vitro. This clonotype originated in a human donor who had recovered from COVID-19. This chain connects TRBV7-2 to TRBJ2-3, with TRBD2 matching over 13 bases. The CDR3: CASSRTSGGPDTQYF. CDR3 sequence (DNA): TGTGCCAGCAGCCGGACTAGCGGGGGACCGGATACGCAGTATTTT. Full variable domain (missing parts from reference TRBV7-2 and TRBJ2-3): GAGVSQSPSNKVTEKGKDVELRCDPISGHTALYWYRQSLGQGLEFLIYFQGNSAPDKSGLPSDRFSAERTGGSVSTLTIQRTQQEDSAVYLCASSRTSGGPDTQYFGPGTRLTVL.